This T cell receptor (beta chain) was sequenced during a study of blood T cell repertoires in COVID-19. The CDR3 spans 14 residues. CDR1 and CDR2 (germline): MNHEY, SMNVEV (reference sequence). The J segment lost 4 bases and the V segment lost 8 bases, leaving 8 bases of the junction unmatched. Sequenced by immunoSEQ multiplex PCR; TCRdb stores in-frame clones only, minus some. Of some 75,000 clones in the sample, around 88% were seen once. The gene calls are TRBV27 and TRBJ1-5; 7 positions agree with TRBD1. The sample comprised peripheral blood. The receptor's source is a man aged 55 to 70 with acute or convalescent COVID-19. The CDR3 spells CASRQGLFNQPQHF. CDR3 DNA sequence: TGTGCCAGCCGACAGGGCCTCTTTAATCAGCCCCAGCATTTT.